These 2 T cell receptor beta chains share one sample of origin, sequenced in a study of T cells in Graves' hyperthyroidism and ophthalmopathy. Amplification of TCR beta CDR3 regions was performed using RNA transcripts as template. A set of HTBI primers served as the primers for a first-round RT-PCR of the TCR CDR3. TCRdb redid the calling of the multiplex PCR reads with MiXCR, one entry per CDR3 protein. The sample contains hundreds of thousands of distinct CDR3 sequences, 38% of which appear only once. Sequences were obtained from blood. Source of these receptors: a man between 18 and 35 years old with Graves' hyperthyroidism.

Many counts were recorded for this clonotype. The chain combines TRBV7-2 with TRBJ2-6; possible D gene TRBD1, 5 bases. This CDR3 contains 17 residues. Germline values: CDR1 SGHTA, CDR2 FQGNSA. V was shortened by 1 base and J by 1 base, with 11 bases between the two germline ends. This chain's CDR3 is CASSLEFAGSGANVLTF. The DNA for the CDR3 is TGTGCCAGCAGCTTAGAATTCGCAGGGTCTGGGGCCAACGTCCTGACTTTC.

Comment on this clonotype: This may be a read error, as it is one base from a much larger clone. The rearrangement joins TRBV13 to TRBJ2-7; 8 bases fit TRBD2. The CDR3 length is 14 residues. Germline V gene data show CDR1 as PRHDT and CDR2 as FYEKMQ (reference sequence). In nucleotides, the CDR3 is TGTGCCAGCAGTGGTAGCGGGACCACGTACGAGAAGTACTTC. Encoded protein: CASSGSGTTYEKYF.